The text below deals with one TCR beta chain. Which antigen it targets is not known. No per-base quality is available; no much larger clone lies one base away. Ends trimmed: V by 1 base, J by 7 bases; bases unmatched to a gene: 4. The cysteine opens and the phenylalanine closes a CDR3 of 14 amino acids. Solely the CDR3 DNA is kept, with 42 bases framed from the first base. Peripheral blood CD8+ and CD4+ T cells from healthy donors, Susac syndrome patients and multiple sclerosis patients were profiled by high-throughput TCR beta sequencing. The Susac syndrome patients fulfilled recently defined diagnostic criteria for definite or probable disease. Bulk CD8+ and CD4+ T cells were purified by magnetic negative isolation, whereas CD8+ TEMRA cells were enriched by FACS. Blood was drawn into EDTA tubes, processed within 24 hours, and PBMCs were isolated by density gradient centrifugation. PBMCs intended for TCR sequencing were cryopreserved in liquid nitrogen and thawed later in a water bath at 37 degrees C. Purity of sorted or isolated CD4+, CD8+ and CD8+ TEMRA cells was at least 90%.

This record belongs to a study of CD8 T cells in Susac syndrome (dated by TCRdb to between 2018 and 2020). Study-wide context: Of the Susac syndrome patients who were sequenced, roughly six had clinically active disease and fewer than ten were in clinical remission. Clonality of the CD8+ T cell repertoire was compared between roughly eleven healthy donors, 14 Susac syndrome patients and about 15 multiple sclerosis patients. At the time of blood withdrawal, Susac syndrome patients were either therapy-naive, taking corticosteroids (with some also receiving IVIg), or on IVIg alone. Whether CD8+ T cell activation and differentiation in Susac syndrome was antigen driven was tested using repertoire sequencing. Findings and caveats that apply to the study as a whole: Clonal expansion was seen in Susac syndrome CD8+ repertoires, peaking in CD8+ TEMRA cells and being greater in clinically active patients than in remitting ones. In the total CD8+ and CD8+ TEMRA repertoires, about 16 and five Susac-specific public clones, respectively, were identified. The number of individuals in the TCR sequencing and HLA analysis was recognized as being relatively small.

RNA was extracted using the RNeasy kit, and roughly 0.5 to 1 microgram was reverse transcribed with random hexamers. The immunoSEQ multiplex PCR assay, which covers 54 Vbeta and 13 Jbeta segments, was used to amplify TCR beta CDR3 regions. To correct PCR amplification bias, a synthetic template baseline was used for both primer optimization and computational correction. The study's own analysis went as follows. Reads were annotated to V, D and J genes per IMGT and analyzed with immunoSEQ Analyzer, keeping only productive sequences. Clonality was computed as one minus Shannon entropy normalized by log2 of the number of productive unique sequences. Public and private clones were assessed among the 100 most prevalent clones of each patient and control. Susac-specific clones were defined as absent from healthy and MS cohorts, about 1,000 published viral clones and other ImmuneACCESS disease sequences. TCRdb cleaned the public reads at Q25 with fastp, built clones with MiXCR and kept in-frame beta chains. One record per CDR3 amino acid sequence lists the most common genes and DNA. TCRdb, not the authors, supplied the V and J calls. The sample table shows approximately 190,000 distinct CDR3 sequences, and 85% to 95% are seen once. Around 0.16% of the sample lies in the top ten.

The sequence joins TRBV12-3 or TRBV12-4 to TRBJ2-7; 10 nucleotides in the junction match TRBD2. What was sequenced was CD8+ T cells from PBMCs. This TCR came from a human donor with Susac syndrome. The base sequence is TGTGCCAGCAGTTTAGTCAGCGGGGGGGAGGAGCAGTACTTC. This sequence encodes CASSLVSGGEEQYF.